Below are 10 T cell receptor beta chains sequenced from a single sample in a study of OX40 agonist ivuxolimab in advanced cancers. The data were produced by immunoSEQ multiplex PCR, yet TCRdb's version contains in-frame clones alone and is incomplete. In the table there are around 110,000 clones, approximately 90% of which are singletons. The sample here was CD4+ or CD8+ T cells sorted from blood, taken in a trial of the OX40 agonist ivuxolimab. These receptor sequences come from an adult with an advanced solid tumor such as melanoma, head and neck, liver or kidney cancer.

The V and J genes are TRBV4-1 and TRBJ1-2; D is ambiguous. V dropped 2 bases and J dropped 3 bases, with 7 bases sitting between them. The length of the CDR3 is 13 residues. The germline V gene has CDR1 MGHRA and CDR2 YSYEKL. CDR3 DNA: TGCGCCAGCAGCCAACCTGGCGACTATGGCTACACCTTC. It translates to CASSQPGDYGYTF.

J is TRBJ1-5 and V is TRBV6-1; D not resolved. Trimming stripped 3 bases from V and 6 bases from J, with 21 bases between. The CDR3 consists of 17 residues. Germline CDR1 MNHNS, CDR2 SASEGT. The CDR3 DNA reads as TGTGCCAGCAGTGAGTCAAGGAGTAGTTCTTTCGTTCAGCCCCAGCATTTT. It encodes CASSESRSSSFVQPQHF.

The chain employs TRBV11-3 and TRBJ2-5; 10 bases line up with TRBD1. The germline V gene has CDR1 SGHNT and CDR2 YENEEA. Germline trimming cut 6 bases from V and 7 bases from J; bases unmatched to any gene: 5. This CDR3 is built from 13 residues. CDR3 DNA: TGTGCCAGCAGTCCCGGGACAGGGGCGACCCAGTACTTC. Amino acid sequence: CASSPGTGATQYF.

This chain links TRBV2 with TRBJ2-7; 7 bases fit TRBD2. The V gene end was trimmed by 8 bases and the J gene end by 7 bases; junction bases not matched to a gene: 11. The CDR3 sequence is 13 residues long. Per the germline V gene, CDR1 is SNHLY and CDR2 is FYNNEI. The CDR3 reads CASGAGLLGEQYF. DNA of the CDR3: TGTGCCAGCGGAGCGGGGCTCCTGGGGGAGCAGTACTTC.

The chain carries TRBV19 and TRBJ2-1; 11 bases are a match to TRBD2. The length of the CDR3 is 15 residues. V was pared by 5 bases and J by 5 bases, with 5 bases of the junction left unmatched. Germline CDR1 reads LNHDA; CDR2 reads SQIVND (reference sequence). The CDR3 spells CASSDIAGGNNEQFF. CDR3 bases: TGTGCCAGTAGTGATATAGCGGGGGGGAACAATGAGCAGTTCTTC.

The gene calls are TRBV5-4 and TRBJ2-7, with D possibly TRBD1 on 5 matching bases. CDR1 and CDR2 from the germline V gene are SGHNT and YYREEE (reference sequence). Trimming left V 4 bases short and J 3 bases short, with 8 bases between. CDR3 length: 12 amino acids. CDR3 loop: CASSVDSYEQYF. Written as DNA, the CDR3 is TGTGCCAGCAGCGTAGACAGCTACGAGCAGTACTTC.

V gene TRBV6-5 combines with J gene TRBJ1-4, with D possibly being TRBD1 (6 bases). Germline assignment: CDR1 MNHEY and CDR2 SVGAGI. The V end lost 7 bases, the J end lost 11 bases, and 17 bases lay between the germline ends. The CDR3 is made up of 13 amino acids. The CDR3 DNA sequence: TGTGCCAGCAACGACAGGACTGGGTCGAAACTGTTTTTT. Amino acid sequence: CASNDRTGSKLFF.

This clone appeared a single time. The chain has TRBV6-5 and TRBJ2-1; TRBD1 aligns across 7 bases. The CDR3 sequence is 15 residues long. Germline CDR1 reads MNHEY; CDR2 reads SVGAGI. V lost 6 bases and J lost 0; bases outside the gene matches: 5. Written as DNA, the CDR3 is TGTGCCAGCAGGAAACAGGGGAGCTCCTACAATGAGCAGTTCTTC. Amino acids: CASRKQGSSYNEQFF.

V and J are TRBV6-5 and TRBJ1-1; the D gene is possibly TRBD1 (6 bases). Germline V lookup: CDR1 MNHEY, CDR2 SVGAGI. Between the trimmed V and J ends, which lost 8 bases and 3 bases, there was a span of 13 bases. This CDR3 contains 13 residues. Written as DNA, the CDR3 is TGTGCCAGCTACCGGACAGCCTACACTGAAGCTTTCTTT. Encoded protein: CASYRTAYTEAFF.

This clone was observed once. V is TRBV4-2 and J is TRBJ1-3; TRBD1 matches 9 bases. This CDR3 has 16 residues. V gave up 0 bases and J gave up 4 bases; unmatched junction bases: 4. Per germline, CDR1 LGHNA and CDR2 YNFKEQ. CDR3 sequence reads: CASSQDGDRGGNTIYF. CDR3 sequence (DNA): TGTGCCAGCAGCCAAGATGGAGACAGGGGGGGAAACACCATATATTTT.